This TCR beta chain was documented in a study of OX40 agonist ivuxolimab in advanced cancers. Study information: Partial responses, seen in three patients, involved one hepatocellular carcinoma and two cutaneous melanomas. Points from the study as a whole: At 0.1 to 3.0 mg/kg and by week 6, CD4+ and CD8+ T cells in the blood had expanded clonally.

With respect to this clone: Its matching antigen is unknown.

Sequenced by immunoSEQ multiplex PCR; TCRdb stores in-frame clones only, minus some. The table shows about 14,000 clones, with just under 75% occurring only once. V was pared by 0 bases and J by 3 bases, with 16 bases between. The V gene's germline CDR1 is SGHDT and CDR2 YYEEEE. The CDR3 is made up of 16 amino acids. This sequence was found in an adult with an advanced solid tumor such as melanoma, head and neck, liver or kidney cancer. Specimen: CD4+ or CD8+ T cells sorted from blood, collected in a trial of the OX40 agonist ivuxolimab. The genes are TRBV5-6 and TRBJ2-7; the D gene is possibly TRBD2 (6 bases). In nucleotides, the CDR3 is TGTGCCAGCAGCTTGGCCGGTTTTAGCGGTTACTACGAGCAGTACTTC. This encodes CASSLAGFSGYYEQYF.